The entry below gives a single TCR beta chain sequence along with its context. Its target is unknown. The sample belongs to a study of T-cell reconstitution after alpha-beta-depleted transplantation in children. Library preparation (for TCRbeta) was performed with unique molecular identifiers. TCRdb fed the PCR reads into MiXCR, producing one record per CDR3 protein. The sample holds 500,000 or so distinct CDR3 sequences; around 10% are singletons and the top ten take 13% to 15%. Germline V CDR1 and CDR2: SGHVS, FQNEAQ. The CDR3 loop spans 15 amino acids. V was clipped by 5 bases and J by 7 bases; unmatched bases: 6. Findings of the study overall: When one year had passed after transplant, most T-cell counts and diversity came from newly produced T cells.

The clonotype comes from a female patient aged 2-9 years who had a stem cell transplant for aplastic anemia, so the T cells may come from the graft donor. Material: PBMCs, mostly from graft donor cells, obtained 180 days after TCRalphabeta/CD19-depleted stem cell transplant. The V and J genes are TRBV7-8 and TRBJ2-1, with 12 bases that match TRBD2. The CDR3 sequence is CASSPSGRASNEQFF. CDR3 bases: TGTGCCAGCAGCCCTAGCGGGAGGGCCAGTAATGAGCAGTTCTTC.